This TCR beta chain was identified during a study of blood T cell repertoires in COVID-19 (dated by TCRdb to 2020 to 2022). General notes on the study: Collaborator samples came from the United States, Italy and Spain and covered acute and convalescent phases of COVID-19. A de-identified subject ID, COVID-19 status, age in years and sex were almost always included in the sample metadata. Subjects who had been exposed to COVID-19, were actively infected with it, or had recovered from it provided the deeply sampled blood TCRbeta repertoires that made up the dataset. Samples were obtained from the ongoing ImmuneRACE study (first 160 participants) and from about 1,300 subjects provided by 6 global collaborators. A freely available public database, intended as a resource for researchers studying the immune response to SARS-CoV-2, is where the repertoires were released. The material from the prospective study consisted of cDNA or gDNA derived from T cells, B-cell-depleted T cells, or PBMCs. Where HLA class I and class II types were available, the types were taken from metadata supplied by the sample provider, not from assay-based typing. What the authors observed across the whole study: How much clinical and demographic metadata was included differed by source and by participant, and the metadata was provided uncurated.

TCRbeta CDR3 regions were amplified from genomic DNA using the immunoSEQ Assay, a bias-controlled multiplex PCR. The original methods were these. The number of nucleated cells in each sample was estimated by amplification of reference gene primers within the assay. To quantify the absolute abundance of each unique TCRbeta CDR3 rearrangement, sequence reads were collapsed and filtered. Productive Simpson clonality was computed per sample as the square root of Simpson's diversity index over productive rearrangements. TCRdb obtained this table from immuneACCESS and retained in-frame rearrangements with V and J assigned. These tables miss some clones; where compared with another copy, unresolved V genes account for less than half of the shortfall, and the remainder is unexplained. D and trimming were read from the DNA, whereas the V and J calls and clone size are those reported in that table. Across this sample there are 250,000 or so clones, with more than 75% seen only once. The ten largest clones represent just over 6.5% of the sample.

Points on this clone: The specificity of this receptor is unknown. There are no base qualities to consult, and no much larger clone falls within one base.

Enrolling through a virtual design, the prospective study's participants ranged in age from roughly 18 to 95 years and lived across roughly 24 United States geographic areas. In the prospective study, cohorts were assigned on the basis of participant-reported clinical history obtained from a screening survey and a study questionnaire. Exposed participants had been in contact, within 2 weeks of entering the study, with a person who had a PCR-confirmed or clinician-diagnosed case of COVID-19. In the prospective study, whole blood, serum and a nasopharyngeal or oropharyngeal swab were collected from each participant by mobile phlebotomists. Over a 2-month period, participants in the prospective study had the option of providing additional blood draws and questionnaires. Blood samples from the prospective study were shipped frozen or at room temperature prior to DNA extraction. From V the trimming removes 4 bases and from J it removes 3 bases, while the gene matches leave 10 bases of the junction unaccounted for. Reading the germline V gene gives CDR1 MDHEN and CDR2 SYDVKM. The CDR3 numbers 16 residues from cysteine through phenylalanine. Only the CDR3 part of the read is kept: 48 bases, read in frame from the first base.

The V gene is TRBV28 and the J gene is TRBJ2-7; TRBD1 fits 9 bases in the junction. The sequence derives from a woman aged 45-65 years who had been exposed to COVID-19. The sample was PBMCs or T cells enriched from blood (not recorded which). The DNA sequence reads TGTGCCAGCAGTTCTCCCGGACAGGGGAAGGGCTACGAGCAGTACTTC. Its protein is CASSSPGQGKGYEQYF.